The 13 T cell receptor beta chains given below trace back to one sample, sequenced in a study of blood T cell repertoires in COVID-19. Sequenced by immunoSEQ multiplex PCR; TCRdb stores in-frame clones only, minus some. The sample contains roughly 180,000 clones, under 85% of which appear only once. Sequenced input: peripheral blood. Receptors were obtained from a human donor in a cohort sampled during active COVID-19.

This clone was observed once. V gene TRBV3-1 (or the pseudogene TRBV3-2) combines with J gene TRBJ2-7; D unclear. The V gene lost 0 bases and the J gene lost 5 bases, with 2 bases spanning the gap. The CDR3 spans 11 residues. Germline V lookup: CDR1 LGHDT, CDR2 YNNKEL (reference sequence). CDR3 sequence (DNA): TGTGCCAGCAGCCAAGATAACGAGCAGTACTTC. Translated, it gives CASSQDNEQYF.

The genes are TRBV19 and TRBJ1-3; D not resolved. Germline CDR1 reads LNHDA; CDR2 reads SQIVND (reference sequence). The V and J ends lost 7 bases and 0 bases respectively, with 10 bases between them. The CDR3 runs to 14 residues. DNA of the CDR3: TGTGCCAGTAACCCCCAGGCCTCTGGAAACACCATATATTTT. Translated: CASNPQASGNTIYF.

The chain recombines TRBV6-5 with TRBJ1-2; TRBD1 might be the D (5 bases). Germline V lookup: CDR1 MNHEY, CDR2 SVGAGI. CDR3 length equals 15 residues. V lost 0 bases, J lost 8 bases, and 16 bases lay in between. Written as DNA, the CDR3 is TGTGCCAGCAGTTACTCGAATAATCTGGGGGGGGGCTACACCTTC. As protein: CASSYSNNLGGGYTF.

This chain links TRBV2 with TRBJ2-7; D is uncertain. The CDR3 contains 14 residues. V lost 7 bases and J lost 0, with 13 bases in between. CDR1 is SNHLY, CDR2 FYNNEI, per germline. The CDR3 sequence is CASTMTGPSYEQYF. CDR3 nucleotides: TGTGCCAGCACCATGACGGGTCCCTCCTACGAGCAGTACTTC.

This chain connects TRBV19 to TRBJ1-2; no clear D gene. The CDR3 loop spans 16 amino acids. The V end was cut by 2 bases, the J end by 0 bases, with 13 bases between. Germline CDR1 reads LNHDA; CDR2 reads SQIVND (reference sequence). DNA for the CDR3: TGTGCCAGTAGTATAAGTCCCCAGCAGGCTAACTATGGCTACACCTTC. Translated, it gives CASSISPQQANYGYTF.

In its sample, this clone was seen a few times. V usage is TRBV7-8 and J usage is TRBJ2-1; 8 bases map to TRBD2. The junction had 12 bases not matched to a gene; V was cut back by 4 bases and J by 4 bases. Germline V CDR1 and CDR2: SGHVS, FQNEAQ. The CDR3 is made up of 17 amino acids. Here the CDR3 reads CASSSLGTGGSYNEQFF. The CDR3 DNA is TGTGCCAGCAGCTCTCTCGGGACGGGGGGGTCTTACAATGAGCAGTTCTTC.

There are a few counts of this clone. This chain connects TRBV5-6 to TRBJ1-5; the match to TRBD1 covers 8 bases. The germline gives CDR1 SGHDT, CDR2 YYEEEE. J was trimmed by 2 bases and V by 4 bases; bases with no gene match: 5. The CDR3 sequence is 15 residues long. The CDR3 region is CASSTAGGGNQPQHF. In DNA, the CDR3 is TGTGCCAGCAGCACGGCAGGGGGCGGCAATCAGCCCCAGCATTTT.

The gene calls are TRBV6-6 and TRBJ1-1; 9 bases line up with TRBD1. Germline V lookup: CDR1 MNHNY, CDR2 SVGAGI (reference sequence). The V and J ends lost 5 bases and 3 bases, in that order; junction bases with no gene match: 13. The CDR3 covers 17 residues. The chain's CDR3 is CASSRPTGGLGDTEAFF. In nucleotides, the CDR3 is TGTGCCAGCAGTCGCCCAACAGGGGGCCTGGGGGACACTGAAGCTTTCTTT.

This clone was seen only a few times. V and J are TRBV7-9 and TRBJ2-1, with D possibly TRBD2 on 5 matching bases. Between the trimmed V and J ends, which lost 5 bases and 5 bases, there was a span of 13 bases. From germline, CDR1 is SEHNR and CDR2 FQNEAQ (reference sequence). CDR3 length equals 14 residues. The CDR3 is CASSPGLTHNEQFF. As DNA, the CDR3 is TGTGCCAGCAGCCCCGGACTTACCCACAATGAGCAGTTCTTC.

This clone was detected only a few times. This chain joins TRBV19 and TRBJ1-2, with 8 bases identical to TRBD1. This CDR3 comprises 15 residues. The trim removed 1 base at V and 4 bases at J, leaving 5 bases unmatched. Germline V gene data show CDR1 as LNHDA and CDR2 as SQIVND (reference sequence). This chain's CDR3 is CASSIGTGYVYGYTF. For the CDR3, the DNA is TGTGCCAGTAGTATAGGGACAGGGTACGTCTATGGCTACACCTTC.

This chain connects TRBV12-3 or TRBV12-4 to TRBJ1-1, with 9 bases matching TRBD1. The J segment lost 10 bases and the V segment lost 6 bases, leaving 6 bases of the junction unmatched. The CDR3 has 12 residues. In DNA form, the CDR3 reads TGTGCCAGCAGCTTGGGGGGACAGGGAGCTTTCTTT. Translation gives CASSLGGQGAFF.

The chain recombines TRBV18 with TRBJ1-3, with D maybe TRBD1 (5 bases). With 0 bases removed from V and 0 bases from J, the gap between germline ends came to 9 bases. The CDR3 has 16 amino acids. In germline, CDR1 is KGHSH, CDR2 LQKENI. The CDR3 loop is CASSPPTGISGNTIYF. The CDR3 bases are TGTGCCAGCTCACCACCAACAGGTATCTCTGGAAACACCATATATTTT.

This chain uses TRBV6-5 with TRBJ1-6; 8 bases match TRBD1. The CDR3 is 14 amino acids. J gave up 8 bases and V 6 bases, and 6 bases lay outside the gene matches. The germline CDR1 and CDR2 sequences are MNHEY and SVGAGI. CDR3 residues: CASSRGQADSPLHF. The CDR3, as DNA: TGTGCCAGCAGCAGGGGACAGGCCGATTCACCCCTCCACTTT.